A single sample gave rise to the 8 T cell receptor beta chains below, sequenced in a study of cytomegalovirus exposure and HLA in healthy donors. Amplification used 60 Vbeta primers and 13 Jbeta primers. Only in-frame clones appear in the TCRdb table, and some are missing; sequencing was by immunoSEQ multiplex PCR. The sample consists of roughly 190,000 clones, over 75% of them appearing once. Input material: PBMCs. The receptor source for this set is a female donor in good health and CMV-seronegative.

The gene calls are TRBV6-1 and TRBJ2-7; D is perhaps TRBD2 (6 bases). The V and J ends lost 10 bases and 6 bases respectively, with 22 bases between them. This CDR3 has 14 residues. From germline, CDR1 is MNHNS and CDR2 SASEGT. The CDR3: CATSGGVVSGEQYF. The CDR3 DNA follows: TGTGCCACCTCGGGCGGGGTGGTATCAGGCGAGCAGTACTTC.

The J gene is TRBJ1-4, the V gene TRBV5-1; 7 nucleotides line up with TRBD1. Germline CDR1 is SGHRS and CDR2 is YFSETQ. Trimming removed 0 bases from V and 8 bases from J; junction bases left unmatched: 4. The CDR3 has 14 amino acids. In DNA, the CDR3 is TGCGCCAGCAGCTTGGTAGGGGGCGGAGAAAAACTGTTTTTT. Protein product: CASSLVGGGEKLFF. Using reference TRBV5-1 and TRBJ1-4 for the parts outside the CDR3, the full variable domain is KAGVTQTPRYLIKTRGQQVTLSCSPISGHRSVSWYQQTPGQGLQFLFEYFSETQRNKGNFPGRFSGRQFSNSRSEMNVSTLELGDSALYLCASSLVGGGEKLFFGSGTQLSVL.

V gene TRBV29-1 combines with J gene TRBJ2-3; maybe TRBD1 (6 bases). From germline, CDR1 is SQVTM and CDR2 ANQGSEA. The ends were cut back, 3 bases at V and 5 bases at J, with 15 bases in the middle. There are 14 residues in the CDR3. CDR3 DNA sequence: TGCAGCGTTGACGGGACCAGAGGGGGAGATACGCAGTATTTT. It encodes CSVDGTRGGDTQYF.

The DNA for the CDR3 is TGTGCCAGCAGGGCGACATATCTGAACACTGAAGCTTTCTTT. It encodes CASRATYLNTEAFF. The chain employs TRBV2 and TRBJ1-1, with D uncertain. The V and J ends lost 6 bases and 0 bases respectively, with 11 bases between them. This CDR3 region has 14 residues. Germline V gene data show CDR1 as SNHLY and CDR2 as FYNNEI.

This chain uses TRBV7-6 with TRBJ1-2; maybe TRBD1 (5 bases). The CDR3 spans 14 residues. V lost 5 bases, J lost 8 bases, and 18 bases lay in between. Looked up from germline, CDR1 is SGHVS and CDR2 is FNYEAQ. CDR3 sequence reads: CASSQTAGIEGYTF. CDR3 nucleotides: TGTGCCAGCAGCCAAACGGCAGGGATTGAGGGCTACACCTTC.

This chain links TRBV19 with TRBJ2-2, with TRBD1 matching 10 bases. The V gene's germline CDR1 is LNHDA and CDR2 SQIVND (reference sequence). The J segment lost 7 bases and the V segment lost 4 bases, leaving 9 bases of the junction unmatched. The CDR3 runs to 16 residues. CDR3 loop: CASSNRDRGRIGELFF. The CDR3 nucleotides read TGTGCCAGTAGTAATCGAGACAGGGGGCGTATCGGGGAGCTGTTTTTT. The full variable domain, in which reference TRBV19 and TRBJ2-2 provide the parts outside the CDR3, is DGGITQSPKYLFRKEGQNVTLSCEQNLNHDAMYWYRQDPGQGLRLIYYSQIVNDFQKGDIAEGYSVSREKKESFPLTVTSAQKNPTAFYLCASSNRDRGRIGELFFGEGSRLTVL.

The chain carries TRBV28 and TRBJ2-1; TRBD2 aligns across 11 bases. CDR1 MDHEN and CDR2 SYDVKM come from the germline V gene. Trimming cost V 6 bases and J 5 bases; bases outside gene matches: 6. This CDR3 is 15 amino acids long. CDR3 loop: CASSRTSGGNNEQFF. CDR3 nucleotide sequence: TGTGCCAGCAGCCGAACTAGCGGGGGCAACAATGAGCAGTTCTTC.

This clone was picked up a small number of times. The genes are TRBV28 and TRBJ2-1, with TRBD2 identical over 7 bases. The CDR3 is 17 amino acids. With 3 bases clipped from V and 2 bases from J, the junction kept 10 bases outside the gene matches. CDR1 is MDHEN and CDR2 is SYDVKM in the germline V gene. CDR3 sequence (DNA): TGTGCCAGCAGTTTGGGTCTGGGGGAGGGCCCCTACAATGAGCAGTTCTTC. It is translated as CASSLGLGEGPYNEQFF. The variable domain in full, completed from reference TRBV28 and TRBJ2-1, reads DVKVTQSSRYLVKRTGEKVFLECVQDMDHENMFWYRQDPGLGLRLIYFSYDVKMKEKGDIPEGYSVSREKKERFSLILESASTNQTSMYLCASSLGLGEGPYNEQFFGPGTRLTVL.